What follows is one T cell receptor beta chain and its context. In its sample, this clonotype was seen many times. Which antigen it targets is not known. Base qualities are not recorded, but no much larger clone differs from it by a single base. The time point tag for this specimen amounts to: newly diagnosed GD, antithyroid drugs for less than 3 months. For both TCR sequencing and RNA sequencing, RNA was extracted from PBMCs in TRIzol. The diagnosis of Graves' disease followed American Thyroid Association guidelines. Patients were recruited from an endocrinology department in Xi'an, China. From each patient, around 9 milliliters of peripheral blood was collected into an EDTA anticoagulant tube. Ficoll Paque Plus density gradient separation was used to isolate PBMCs, and no further T cell sorting was done. An Agilent 2100 Bioanalyzer and agarose gel were used to check RNA quality, and a NanoDrop 2000 was used to measure RNA concentration.

Its CDR3 holds 17 amino acids, cysteine through phenylalanine. The read is trimmed to its CDR3 DNA, 51 bases read in frame from base 1. Trimming leaves V shorter by 0 bases and J shorter by 5 bases, with the junction holding 10 bases beyond the gene matches. Taken from the germline V gene (reference sequence), the CDR1 and CDR2 loops are LNHNV and YYDKDF. This entry is derived from a study of regulatory T cells in long-lasting Graves disease (dated by TCRdb to the early 2020s). Turning to the overall study: Patients with newly diagnosed Graves' disease had been on antithyroid drugs for under 3 months. A total of 33 samples were covered by TCR sequencing, comprising approximately 13 persistent and around 20 newly diagnosed Graves' disease patients. Peripheral blood TCR sequencing and RNA sequencing compared persistent Graves' disease patients with newly diagnosed Graves' disease patients. The study took place in China and was registered as a clinical trial.

Preparation of the library involved multiplex PCR. The listed sequencing device is Illumina HiSeq 4000. TCR beta libraries were built with iRepertoire HTBI primers and Arm-PCR amplification of CDR3 regions. Before sequencing, the PCR products went through gel purification. The study's processing was this. Across samples, some 62 TRBV and 15 or so TRBJ segments were identified and used for gene usage analysis of CDR3 amino acid clonotypes. COPE and FqMerger were used to merge the filtered high-quality paired reads into contigs. BLAST was used to align contigs to IMGT TRBV, TRBD and TRBJ reference genes, with CDR3 defined following IMGT. Any clonotype with a frequency above 0.1% was classified as a highly expanded clone. Shannon entropy served as the measure of repertoire diversity, while the Gini coefficient captured V-J evenness. A clonotype found in more than one individual was treated as public. TCRdb handled the public reads itself, with Q25 trimming in fastp and clone calling in MiXCR, and kept productive beta chains. Every entry covers one CDR3 protein and lists the most common genes and DNA from its rows. TCRdb, not the authors, supplied the V and J calls. Present in this sample are more than 300,000 distinct CDR3 sequences, roughly 16% of which were seen just once. The ten most abundant clones make up around a fifth of the sample.

The research as a whole found: As a limitation, the authors acknowledged that the small sample size may reduce accuracy. Only the TCR beta chain was sequenced and analyzed. Compared with newly diagnosed patients, patients with persistent Graves' disease had lower TCR Shannon entropy and fewer highly expanded clones, which suggests clonal expansion. The study examined only peripheral blood because the primary lesion, thyroid tissue, could not be accessed. Patients with persistent disease shared more public clonotypes (approximately 2,500) than newly diagnosed patients did (around 980). TRBV28, TRBJ1-2 and TRBJ2-5 were preferentially used in persistent disease, while TRBV20-1 and TRBJ2-1 were favored in newly diagnosed disease.

The TCR was taken from a female donor with Graves disease. This material consisted of peripheral blood mononuclear cells (PBMCs), taken at new diagnosis, from a patient treated with antithyroid drugs. The chain joins TRBV15 to TRBJ2-1, and 7 junction bases match TRBD1. The sequence in DNA is TGTGCCACCAGCAGAGATAATGCGTTGGGACAGAACAATGAGCAGTTCTTC. It encodes CATSRDNALGQNNEQFF.